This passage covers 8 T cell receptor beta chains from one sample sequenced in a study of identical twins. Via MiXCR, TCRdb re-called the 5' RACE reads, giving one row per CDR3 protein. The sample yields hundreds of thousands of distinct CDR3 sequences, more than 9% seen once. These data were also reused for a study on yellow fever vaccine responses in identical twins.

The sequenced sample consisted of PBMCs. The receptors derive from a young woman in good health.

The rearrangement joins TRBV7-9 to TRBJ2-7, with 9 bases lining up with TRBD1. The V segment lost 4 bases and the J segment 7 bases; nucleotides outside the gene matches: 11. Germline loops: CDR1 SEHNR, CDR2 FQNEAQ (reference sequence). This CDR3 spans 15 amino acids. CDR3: CASSSYRDRAGEQYV. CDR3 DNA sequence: TGTGCCAGCAGCTCTTACCGGGACAGGGCCGGGGAGCAGTACGTC.

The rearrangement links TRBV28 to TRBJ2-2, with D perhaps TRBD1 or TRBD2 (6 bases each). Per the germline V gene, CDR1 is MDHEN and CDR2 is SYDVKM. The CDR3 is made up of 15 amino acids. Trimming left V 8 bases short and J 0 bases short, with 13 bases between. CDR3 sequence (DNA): TGTGCCAGCGTTCTCGGGGGCCCGAACACCGGGGAGCTGTTTTTT. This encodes CASVLGGPNTGELFF.

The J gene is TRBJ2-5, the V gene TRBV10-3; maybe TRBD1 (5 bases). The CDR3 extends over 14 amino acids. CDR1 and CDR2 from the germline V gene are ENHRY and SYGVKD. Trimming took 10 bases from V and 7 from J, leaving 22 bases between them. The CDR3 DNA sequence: TGTGCCACTCGGAAAGGGGCCCCCAATGGGACCCAGTACTTC. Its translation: CATRKGAPNGTQYF.

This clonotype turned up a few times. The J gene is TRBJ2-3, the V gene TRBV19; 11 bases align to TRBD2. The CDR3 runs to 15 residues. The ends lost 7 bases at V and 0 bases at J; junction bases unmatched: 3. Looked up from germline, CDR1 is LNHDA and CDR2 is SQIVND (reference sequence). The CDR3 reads CASTRTSGSTDTQYF. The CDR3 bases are TGTGCCAGTACAAGGACTAGCGGGAGCACAGATACGCAGTATTTT.

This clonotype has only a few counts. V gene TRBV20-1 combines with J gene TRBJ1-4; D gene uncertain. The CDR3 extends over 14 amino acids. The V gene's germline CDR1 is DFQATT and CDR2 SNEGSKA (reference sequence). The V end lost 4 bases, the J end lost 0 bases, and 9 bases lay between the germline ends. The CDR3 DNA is TGCAGTGCTAAAGGCCGAGCAACTAATGAAAAACTGTTTTTT. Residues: CSAKGRATNEKLFF.

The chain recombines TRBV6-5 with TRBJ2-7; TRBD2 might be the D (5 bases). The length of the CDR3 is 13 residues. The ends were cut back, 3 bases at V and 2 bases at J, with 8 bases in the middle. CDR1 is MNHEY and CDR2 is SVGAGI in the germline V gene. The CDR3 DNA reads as TGTGCCAGCAGTTATTCCGGGACCTACGAGCAGTACTTC. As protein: CASSYSGTYEQYF.

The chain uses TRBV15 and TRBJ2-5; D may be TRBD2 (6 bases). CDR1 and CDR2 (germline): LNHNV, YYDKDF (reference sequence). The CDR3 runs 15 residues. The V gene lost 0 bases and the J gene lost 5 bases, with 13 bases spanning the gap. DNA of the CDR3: TGTGCCACCAGCAGAGATACGGGGGTTGGGGAGACCCAGTACTTC. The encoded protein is CATSRDTGVGETQYF.

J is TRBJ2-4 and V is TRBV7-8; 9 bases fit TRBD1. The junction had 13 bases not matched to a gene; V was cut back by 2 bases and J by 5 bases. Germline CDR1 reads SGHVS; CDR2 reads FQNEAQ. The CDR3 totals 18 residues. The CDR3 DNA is TGTGCCAGCAGCTTATCGACGGGACAGGGCGGGATACAAAACATTCAGTACTTC. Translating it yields CASSLSTGQGGIQNIQYF.